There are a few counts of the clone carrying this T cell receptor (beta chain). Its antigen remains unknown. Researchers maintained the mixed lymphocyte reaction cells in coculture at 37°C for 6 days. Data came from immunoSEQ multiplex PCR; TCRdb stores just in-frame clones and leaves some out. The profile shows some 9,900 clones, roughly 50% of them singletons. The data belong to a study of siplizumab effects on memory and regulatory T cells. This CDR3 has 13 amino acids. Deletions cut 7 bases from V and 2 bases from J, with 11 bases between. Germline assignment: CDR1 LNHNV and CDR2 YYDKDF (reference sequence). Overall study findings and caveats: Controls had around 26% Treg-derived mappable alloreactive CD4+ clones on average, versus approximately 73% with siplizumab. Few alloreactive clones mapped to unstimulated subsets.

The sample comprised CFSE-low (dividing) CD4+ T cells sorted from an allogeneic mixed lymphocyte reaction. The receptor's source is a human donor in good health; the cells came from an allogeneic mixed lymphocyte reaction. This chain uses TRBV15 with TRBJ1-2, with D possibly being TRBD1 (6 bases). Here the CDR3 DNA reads TGTGCCACCAACCAGGACAGAAACTATGGCTACACCTTC. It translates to CATNQDRNYGYTF.